One and the same sample provided the 16 T cell receptor beta chains below, sequenced in a study of cytomegalovirus exposure and HLA in healthy donors. Assay: immunoSEQ multiplex PCR; the TCRdb copy retains only in-frame clones and omits some. Counted here are approximately 160,000 clones, around nine tenths occurring once; the ten biggest clones make up 4% to 4.5%. Sequenced sample: PBMCs. These receptors came from a man younger than 35 in good health and CMV-seropositive.

The J gene is TRBJ2-7, the V gene TRBV6-1; 8 bases line up with TRBD2. The CDR3 runs to 14 residues. The germline V gene encodes CDR1 MNHNS and CDR2 SASEGT. The V segment lost 5 bases and the J segment 2 bases; nucleotides outside the gene matches: 5. In DNA form, the CDR3 reads TGTGCCAGCAGTCGGACTAGCTCAGCCTACGAGCAGTACTTC. Translation gives CASSRTSSAYEQYF.

V usage is TRBV28 and J usage is TRBJ1-1, with unresolved D. Trimming took 5 bases from V and 6 from J, leaving 13 bases between them. The CDR3 spans 13 residues. Germline assignment: CDR1 MDHEN and CDR2 SYDVKM. CDR3 loop: CASSPINRAEAFF. The CDR3 nucleotides read TGTGCCAGCAGTCCAATTAACAGAGCTGAAGCTTTCTTT.

This chain joins TRBV7-2 and TRBJ1-5; unclear D gene. The CDR3 sequence is 14 residues long. The V gene's germline CDR1 is SGHTA and CDR2 FQGNSA. Trimming removed 4 bases from V and 2 bases from J, with 9 bases in between. CDR3 loop: CASSWQYGNQPQHF. The CDR3 DNA sequence: TGTGCCAGCAGCTGGCAGTATGGCAATCAGCCCCAGCATTTT.

The chain uses TRBV2 and TRBJ2-2; 9 nucleotides agree with TRBD2. This CDR3 has 15 amino acids. The germline V gene encodes CDR1 SNHLY and CDR2 FYNNEI. V lost 4 bases and J lost 5; bases outside the gene matches: 5. The CDR3 nucleotides are TGTGCCAGCAGTGCAGCGGGAGGTATGACCGGGGAGCTGTTTTTT. Translation gives CASSAAGGMTGELFF.

The chain combines TRBV11-3 with TRBJ2-5, with a weak D call TRBD1 (6 bases). The germline V and J ends were trimmed by 5 bases and 3 bases, with 13 bases remaining between them. The CDR3 consists of 14 residues. Per the germline V gene, CDR1 is SGHNT and CDR2 is YENEEA. The CDR3 here is CASSRTGTEETQYF. For the CDR3, the DNA is TGTGCCAGCAGCCGAACAGGGACGGAAGAGACCCAGTACTTC. The full variable domain, completed using reference TRBV11-3 and TRBJ2-5, is EAGVVQSPRYKIIEKKQPVAFWCNPISGHNTLYWYLQNLGQGPELLIRYENEEAVDDSQLPKDRFSAERLKGVDSTLKIQPAELGDSAVYLCASSRTGTEETQYFGPGTRLLVL.

A single count supports this clone. The chain employs TRBV7-9 and TRBJ2-6, with a possible D match to TRBD1 (5 bases). The V gene lost 10 bases and the J gene lost 3 bases, with 16 bases spanning the gap. The length of the CDR3 is 15 residues. CDR1 and CDR2 (germline): SEHNR, FQNEAQ (reference sequence). CDR3 sequence: CATRVSDFGANVLTF. The DNA of the CDR3 is TGTGCCACCAGGGTATCCGACTTTGGGGCCAACGTCCTGACTTTC.

In DNA, the CDR3 is TGTGCCAGCAGCTCAGGAGGACAGGTCTATGGCTACACCTTC. This encodes CASSSGGQVYGYTF. This rearrangement joins TRBV5-4 to TRBJ1-2; 7 bases match TRBD1. The CDR3 is 14 amino acids. Germline V gene data show CDR1 as SGHNT and CDR2 as YYREEE (reference sequence). Unmatched junction bases numbered 6, after V lost 3 bases and J lost 4 bases.

This rearrangement joins TRBV2 to TRBJ2-2, with 10 bases aligning to TRBD1. This CDR3 has 15 residues. V dropped 6 bases and J dropped 1; count of bases not matched to a gene: 2. Germline V gene lookup returns CDR1 SNHLY and CDR2 FYNNEI. CDR3 DNA sequence: TGTGCCAGCAGGCGGACAGGGGGGAACACCGGGGAGCTGTTTTTT. This gives the protein CASRRTGGNTGELFF.

This clone occurred once. This rearrangement joins TRBV18 to TRBJ1-2, with 7 bases identical to TRBD1. The CDR3 spans 16 residues. Germline loops: CDR1 KGHSH, CDR2 LQKENI. Trimming removed 3 bases from V and 4 bases from J; junction bases left unmatched: 11. CDR3 region: CASSPGTASRVYGYTF. In DNA form, the CDR3 reads TGTGCCAGCTCACCCGGGACAGCGTCAAGGGTCTATGGCTACACCTTC.

This chain links TRBV2 with TRBJ2-3; D might be TRBD2 (5 bases). V was pared by 6 bases and J by 1 base, with 5 bases between. The CDR3 length is 12 residues. The V gene's germline CDR1 is SNHLY and CDR2 FYNNEI. The CDR3 region is CASSGGTDTQYF. In DNA form, the CDR3 reads TGTGCCAGCAGCGGGGGCACAGATACGCAGTATTTT.

This sequence joins TRBV27 and TRBJ2-5; TRBD1 is a possible D gene (5 bases). V was cut by 5 bases and J by 5 bases, with 12 bases left in between. The CDR3 spans 13 residues. Germline values: CDR1 MNHEY, CDR2 SMNVEV (reference sequence). The CDR3, as DNA: TGTGCCAGCAGTCCAGGGTTTAGGGAGACCCAGTACTTC. Protein: CASSPGFRETQYF.

The J gene is TRBJ1-5, the V gene TRBV18; TRBD1 aligns across 9 bases. The junction had 6 bases not matched to a gene; V was cut back by 3 bases and J by 0 bases. The germline gives CDR1 KGHSH, CDR2 LQKENI. The CDR3 contains 17 residues. CDR3 in DNA: TGTGCCAGCTCACCTACAGGGGGCGGACATAGCAATCAGCCCCAGCATTTT. It yields the protein CASSPTGGGHSNQPQHF.

The V call is TRBV19, the J call TRBJ1-2; D may be TRBD1 (5 bases). The V end lost 10 bases, the J end lost 2 bases, and 17 bases lay between the germline ends. Per germline, CDR1 LNHDA and CDR2 SQIVND (reference sequence). The CDR3 spans 14 residues. The CDR3 loop is CATTSWGGNYGYTF. The CDR3 DNA reads as TGTGCCACCACCTCGTGGGGGGGGAACTATGGCTACACCTTC.

The rearrangement joins TRBV10-3 to TRBJ2-6; a weak D match, TRBD1 (6 bases). This CDR3 spans 17 amino acids. Trimming pared 4 bases from V and 0 bases from J, leaving 13 bases between. The germline V gene encodes CDR1 ENHRY and CDR2 SYGVKD. CDR3 sequence (DNA): TGTGCCATCAGTGTAGCCAGGGGCCCCTCTGGGGCCAACGTCCTGACTTTC. Amino acids: CAISVARGPSGANVLTF.

DNA of the CDR3: TGCGCCAGCAGCTTGTATAGGACTAGCGGGAGTGTAGCCGGGGAGCTGTTTTTT. This translates into CASSLYRTSGSVAGELFF. The chain links TRBV5-1 to TRBJ2-2; 13 nucleotides match TRBD2. Germline V gene sequence: CDR1 SGHRS, CDR2 YFSETQ. The CDR3 loop spans 18 amino acids. V gave up 1 base and J gave up 6 bases; unmatched junction bases: 9.

J is TRBJ2-7 and V is TRBV5-8, with D perhaps TRBD2 (5 bases). The CDR3 has 14 amino acids. Trimming shortened V by 0 bases and J by 2 bases, and 9 bases separated the two germline ends. Germline values: CDR1 SGHTS, CDR2 YDEGEE. CDR3 loop: CASSLEPGTYEQYF. The CDR3 DNA is TGTGCCAGCAGCTTGGAGCCGGGGACCTACGAGCAGTACTTC.